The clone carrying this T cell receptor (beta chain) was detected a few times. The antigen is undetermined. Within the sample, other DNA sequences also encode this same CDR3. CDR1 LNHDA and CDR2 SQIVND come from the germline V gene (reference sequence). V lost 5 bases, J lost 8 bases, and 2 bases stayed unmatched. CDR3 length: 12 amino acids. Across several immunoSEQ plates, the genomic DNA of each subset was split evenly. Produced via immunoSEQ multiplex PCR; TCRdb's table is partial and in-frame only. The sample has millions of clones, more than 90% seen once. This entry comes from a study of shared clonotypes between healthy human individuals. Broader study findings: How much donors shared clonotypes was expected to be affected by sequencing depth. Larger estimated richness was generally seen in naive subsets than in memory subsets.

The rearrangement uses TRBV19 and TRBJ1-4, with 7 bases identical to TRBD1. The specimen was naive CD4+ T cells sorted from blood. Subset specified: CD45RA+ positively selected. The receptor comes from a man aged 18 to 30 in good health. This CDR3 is CASSLTGEKLFF. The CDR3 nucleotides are TGTGCCAGTAGTTTGACAGGGGAAAAACTGTTTTTT. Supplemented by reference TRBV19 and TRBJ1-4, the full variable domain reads DGGITQSPKYLFRKEGQNVTLSCEQNLNHDAMYWYRQDPGQGLRLIYYSQIVNDFQKGDIAEGYSVSREKKESFPLTVTSAQKNPTAFYLCASSLTGEKLFFGSGTQLSVL.